Below, one TCR beta chain is given with its context. Antigen: not known. Every donor provided one blood sample measuring approximately 2.5 ml. No T cells were sorted before total RNA was taken from whole blood. There were eight separate reactions per sample in which cDNA was made. TCRdb reprocessed the 5' RACE reads, keeping one entry per CDR3 protein, no DNA. This table lists about 160,000 distinct CDR3 sequences. These data are taken from a study of monozygotic twins with inflammatory bowel disease. Findings and limits, study-wide: Variability may have been added to patient repertoires by differing immunosuppressive treatments.

CDR3 length: 15 residues. The V gene's germline CDR1 is SEHNR and CDR2 FQNEAQ (reference sequence). Sequenced sample: blood. The rearrangement links TRBV7-9 to TRBJ2-2; checking the TCRdb D call of TRBD1 is not possible without DNA. This clonotype was sampled from a human donor with ulcerative colitis or Crohn's disease, or a healthy co-twin of an affected twin (not recorded which). The CDR3 sequence is CASSFREVGIGELFF. The full variable domain, its missing parts supplied by reference TRBV7-9 and TRBJ2-2, is DTGVSQNPRHKITKRGQNVTFRCDPISEHNRLYWYRQTLGQGPEFLTYFQNEAQLEKSRLLSDRFSAERPKGSFSTLEIQRTEQGDSAMYLCASSFREVGIGELFFGEGSRLTVL.